This is a list of T cell receptor beta chains from one sample in a study of T cell changes during pregnancy in multiple sclerosis. Profiling relied on immunoSEQ multiplex PCR, and the TCRdb table lists in-frame clones only, not all of them. The repertoire holds 45,000 to 55,000 clones, with about 92% as singletons. Material: CD4+ T cells from peripheral blood mononuclear cells, obtained after pregnancy. These TCRs come from a female donor in good health, enrolled as a control in a pregnancy study. The conserved cysteine and the conserved F or W are not part of the CDR3 here.

cdr3_aa	v_call	j_call
ASSQEGAPISGNTIY	TRBV4-1	TRBJ1-3
ATSRDRREKLF	TRBV15	TRBJ1-4
ASSLTSGVVTDTQY	TRBV7-3	TRBJ2-3
ASSVGGAGRNYGYT	TRBV4-3	TRBJ1-2
ASSKTGGGYEQY	TRBV19	TRBJ2-7
ASSLSPGTGELF	TRBV4-1	TRBJ2-2
ASSLWGDYNEQF	TRBV28	TRBJ2-1
ASKLEALGGTDTQY	TRBV19	TRBJ2-3
ASSGLDLGNQPQH	TRBV6-1	TRBJ1-5
ASSLGRDRGNSPLH	TRBV7-9	TRBJ1-6
ASSMGGTSYEQY	TRBV7-8	TRBJ2-7
ASSSRHGVNSPLH	TRBV6-5	TRBJ1-6
ASSLGASYGYT	TRBV19	TRBJ1-2
ASSLAGVNTGELF	TRBV7-9	TRBJ2-2
ASTMDRTPGGGYT	TRBV19	TRBJ1-2
ASDLAGGRGEQF	TRBV7-2	TRBJ2-1
AFEDRVNEAF	TRBV10-3	TRBJ1-1
ASGLVPRHSGGRTDTQY	TRBV12-5	TRBJ2-3
ASSSRTGTDYGYT	TRBV28	TRBJ1-2
ASSSWPGQGRYEQY	TRBV7-2	TRBJ2-7
ASSDQGRQGNTGELF	TRBV7-9	TRBJ2-2
ASSSGLALTDTQY	TRBV11-2	TRBJ2-3
ASSYLGDNEQF	TRBV6-5	TRBJ2-1
ATRIGGKEKLF	TRBV2	TRBJ1-4
ASTRDRRNTEAF	TRBV6-1	TRBJ1-1
ASSPTTVKSGAPNYGYT	TRBV18	TRBJ1-2
ASSSRALRGGSPLH	TRBV27	TRBJ1-6
ASSFPGGRGPLH	TRBV5-8	TRBJ1-6
ASSYVVRGGGYT	TRBV6-5	TRBJ1-2
ASRSGVVGIYGYT	TRBV11-2	TRBJ1-2
ASSPRGAGGSTDTQY	TRBV19	TRBJ2-3
ASSDDRGQPQH	TRBV2	TRBJ1-5
ASSLAGAQETQY	TRBV7-9	TRBJ2-5
ASSQDLTGPREKLF	TRBV4-1	TRBJ1-4
SASLVGEQY	TRBV20-1	TRBJ2-7
ASRGLVSDTQY	TRBV5-1	TRBJ2-3
ASSLNYNTDTQY	TRBV6-5	TRBJ2-3